The clone carrying this T cell receptor (beta chain) is medium-sized (0.01 to 0.1%) by share. From approximately 430 ng of RNA, a library with molecular barcoded alpha/delta and beta/gamma adaptors was made. One entry per CDR3 protein, called by TCRdb with MiXCR from the reads. The sample lists several thousand distinct CDR3 sequences; roughly 21% were seen once. The sample originates from a study of read filtering for tumor transcriptome and immune sequencing. This TCR was recovered from a donor aged 40 or older with multiple myeloma. The sample comprised a population of CD138-negative cells sorted from bone marrow.

CDR3 nucleotide sequence: TGTGCCATCAGTGAGTCTCCTGCCCAACACACGCAGTATTTT. Encoded protein: CAISESPAQHTQYF. The chain combines TRBV10-3 with TRBJ2-3; D gene unclear. The V gene's germline CDR1 is ENHRY and CDR2 SYGVKD. Trimming stripped 0 bases from V and 9 bases from J, with 13 bases between. The CDR3 has 14 amino acids.